The 25 T cell receptor beta chains presented below share a single source sample, sequenced in a study of T-cell memory formation after mild COVID-19. From the 5' RACE reads, TCRdb called clonotypes with MiXCR, one entry per CDR3 protein. The repertoire holds 84,000 or so distinct CDR3 sequences, with about 15% as singletons. The sample consisted of PBMCs or a T cell subset sorted from them (not recorded which). The receptors were sampled from an adult woman who had mild COVID-19 (a few samples of this study predate the infection). Cell type and time point are not known.

This chain links TRBV2 with TRBJ2-2, with D perhaps TRBD1 (6 bases). The length of the CDR3 is 14 residues. V dropped 7 bases and J dropped 5 bases, with 14 bases sitting between them. Germline CDR1 and CDR2: SNHLY and FYNNEI. The CDR3 loop reads CASKLLGGTGELFF. The CDR3 nucleotides read TGTGCCAGCAAACTCTTAGGGGGAACCGGGGAGCTGTTTTTT.

This clonotype showed up just a few times. This sequence joins TRBV7-8 and TRBJ2-2; 11 bases line up with TRBD2. This CDR3 comprises 17 residues. V lost 0 bases, J lost 6 bases, and 6 bases stayed unmatched. Germline lookup yields CDR1 SGHVS and CDR2 FQNEAQ. The CDR3 region is CASSLAASGGPSGELFF. The DNA for the CDR3 is TGTGCCAGCAGCTTAGCAGCTAGCGGGGGGCCCTCCGGGGAGCTGTTTTTT.

The chain is built from TRBV5-6 and TRBJ1-2; the D gene is possibly TRBD1 (5 bases). There are 14 residues in the CDR3. Trimming shortened V by 6 bases and J by 3 bases, and 15 bases separated the two germline ends. CDR1 is SGHDT, CDR2 YYEEEE, per germline. This CDR3 reads CASTQVTGDYGYTF. CDR3 nucleotides: TGTGCCAGCACCCAAGTGACGGGGGACTATGGCTACACCTTC.

This clonotype was recorded a few times. CDR3 in DNA: TGTGCCAGCAGCTTAATTGGGGACAGGAGCACCGGGGAGCTGTTTTTT. Translating it yields CASSLIGDRSTGELFF. The chain carries TRBV7-8 and TRBJ2-2, with 8 bases lining up with TRBD1. The CDR3 spans 16 residues. Germline CDR1 and CDR2: SGHVS and FQNEAQ. The ends lost 2 bases at V and 4 bases at J; junction bases unmatched: 6.

A few counts support this clonotype. CDR3 nucleotide sequence: TGTGCCAGCAGCGTAGGCCATGGCAGCTCCTACAATGAGCAGTTCTTC. As protein: CASSVGHGSSYNEQFF. The chain joins TRBV9 to TRBJ2-1; no clear D. This CDR3 spans 16 amino acids. CDR1 and CDR2 from the germline V gene are SGDLS and YYNGEE. V was cut by 0 bases and J by 0 bases, with 10 bases left in between.

The chain joins TRBV2 to TRBJ2-1; 8 bases agree with TRBD2. Germline V CDR1 and CDR2: SNHLY, FYNNEI. The junction had 5 bases not matched to a gene; V was cut back by 7 bases and J by 3 bases. The CDR3 loop spans 14 amino acids. The CDR3 sequence is CASMELADYNEQFF. As DNA, the CDR3 is TGTGCCAGCATGGAACTAGCGGACTACAATGAGCAGTTCTTC.

The J gene is TRBJ2-4, the V gene TRBV18; the D is unclear. The CDR3 spans 15 residues. The V gene lost 0 bases and the J gene lost 0 bases, with 6 bases spanning the gap. The germline CDR1 and CDR2 sequences are KGHSH and LQKENI. The CDR3 is CASSPPSLAKNIQYF. The CDR3 nucleotides are TGTGCCAGCTCACCACCCTCACTAGCCAAAAACATTCAGTACTTC.

This clonotype came up a few times. The chain joins TRBV25-1 to TRBJ1-1; the D gene is possibly TRBD1 (5 bases). There are 15 residues in the CDR3. Trimming left V 0 bases short and J 4 bases short, with 12 bases between. The germline V gene has CDR1 MGHDK and CDR2 SYGVNS. CDR3 in amino acids: CASSEYQGGGTEAFF. In nucleotides, the CDR3 is TGTGCCAGCAGTGAATATCAGGGTGGGGGCACTGAAGCTTTCTTT.

The chain employs TRBV20-1 and TRBJ2-7; D tentatively reads TRBD1 or TRBD2 (5 bases each). V lost 2 bases and J 5 bases, leaving 25 bases between the germline ends. The CDR3 extends over 17 amino acids. The germline V gene encodes CDR1 DFQATT and CDR2 SNEGSKA (reference sequence). The chain's CDR3 is CSARQVIGFGGVDEQYF. The CDR3 bases are TGCAGTGCTAGACAAGTGATTGGGTTTGGGGGAGTGGACGAGCAGTACTTC.

This clonotype has a handful of counts. The chain has TRBV27 and TRBJ2-7; 7 nucleotides align to TRBD2. The CDR3 totals 16 residues. Germline CDR1 MNHEY, CDR2 SMNVEV (reference sequence). V was clipped by 2 bases and J by 3 bases; unmatched bases: 10. The CDR3 region is CASSLRPQRGSYEQYF. The CDR3 nucleotides read TGTGCCAGCAGTTTACGCCCGCAGCGGGGTAGCTACGAGCAGTACTTC.

The gene calls are TRBV29-1 and TRBJ2-5; D ambiguous. Germline V lookup: CDR1 SQVTM, CDR2 ANQGSEA. V shed 3 bases and J shed 3 bases, with 8 bases lying between them. The CDR3 runs to 12 residues. Here the CDR3 reads CSVDLREETQYF. The CDR3 DNA follows: TGCAGCGTTGATCTACGGGAAGAGACCCAGTACTTC.

In its sample, this clonotype was seen a few times. The J gene is TRBJ2-1, the V gene TRBV24-1; D is undetermined. Trimming took off 6 bases at V and 5 bases at J, with 10 bases between the two ends. Looked up from germline, CDR1 is KGHDR and CDR2 is SFDVKD. The length of the CDR3 is 13 residues. The CDR3 nucleotides read TGTGCCACCAGTTTCGGGCAAGACAATGAGCAGTTCTTC. This gives the protein CATSFGQDNEQFF.

The chain uses TRBV24-1 and TRBJ2-1; D may match TRBD1 or TRBD2 (5 bases each). V lost 9 bases, J lost 2 bases, and 10 bases lay in between. This CDR3 has 13 amino acids. Germline CDR1 reads KGHDR; CDR2 reads SFDVKD. The DNA of the CDR3 is TGTGCCACCCGGGACGGAACCTACAATGAGCAGTTCTTC. It codes for CATRDGTYNEQFF.

The J gene is TRBJ2-2, the V gene TRBV9, with TRBD1 matching 9 bases. V gave up 2 bases and J gave up 1 base; unmatched junction bases: 0. Germline-derived CDR1 and CDR2 are SGDLS and YYNGEE. CDR3 size: 15 residues. Here the CDR3 reads CASSVTGGNTGELFF. The CDR3 coding sequence is TGTGCCAGCAGCGTGACAGGGGGGAACACCGGGGAGCTGTTTTTT.

This clonotype was detected only a few times. The chain has TRBV20-1 and TRBJ2-7, with 7 bases that match TRBD1. The V and J ends lost 6 bases and 3 bases, in that order; junction bases with no gene match: 8. The CDR3 contains 13 residues. Germline V gene sequence: CDR1 DFQATT, CDR2 SNEGSKA (reference sequence). In DNA, the CDR3 is TGCAGTGCGATGGGGACAGCGTTCTACGAGCAGTACTTC. It encodes CSAMGTAFYEQYF.

This rearrangement joins TRBV7-8 to TRBJ2-7; TRBD2 agrees at 11 bases. Germline V gene lookup returns CDR1 SGHVS and CDR2 FQNEAQ. The CDR3 loop spans 16 amino acids. V lost 5 bases and J lost 3; bases outside the gene matches: 9. CDR3 nucleotides: TGTGCCAGCAGCCCATCCGGGACTAGCGGAGTCTACGAGCAGTACTTC. Translating it yields CASSPSGTSGVYEQYF.

The V gene is TRBV12-3 or TRBV12-4, the J gene TRBJ2-7; D might be TRBD1 (6 bases). The CDR3 runs to 14 residues. V was shortened by 8 bases and J by 2 bases, with 16 bases between the two germline ends. For the CDR3, the DNA is TGTGCCAGCGGTCAATTGACAGGACCCTACGAGCAGTACTTC. Encoded protein: CASGQLTGPYEQYF.

A remark on this clonotype: The germline gene is not matched at one end of the junction; a read error may be the cause. The chain uses TRBV20-1 and TRBJ1-2, with D unresolved. This CDR3 has 17 residues. CDR1 DFQATT and CDR2 SNEGSKA come from the germline V gene (reference sequence). CDR3 in amino acids: CSTSTPNAGHRVNGYTF. The CDR3, as DNA: TGCAGTACTAGCACCCCCAACGCGGGCCACCGAGTAAATGGCTACACCTTC.

The chain employs TRBV24-1 and TRBJ2-5; D not resolved. The CDR3 runs 16 residues. Germline values: CDR1 KGHDR, CDR2 SFDVKD. V lost 4 bases and J lost 3, with 17 bases in between. DNA for the CDR3: TGTGCCACCAGTGACGCTGGACGAGGCAGTGAAGAGACCCAGTACTTC. Translating it yields CATSDAGRGSEETQYF.

This clonotype qualifies as medium-sized. The chain's CDR3 is CASSIGKGMRPYSNQPQHF. CDR3 in DNA: TGTGCCAGTAGTATAGGTAAGGGAATGCGCCCTTATAGCAATCAGCCCCAGCATTTT. This chain links TRBV19 with TRBJ1-5; D call uncertain. The germline V and J ends were trimmed by 1 base and 0 bases, with 19 bases remaining between them. Germline CDR1 reads LNHDA; CDR2 reads SQIVND (reference sequence). The CDR3 has 19 amino acids.

The rearrangement links TRBV13 to TRBJ1-2; 8 positions agree with TRBD1. CDR3 length: 15 residues. In germline, CDR1 is PRHDT, CDR2 FYEKMQ (reference sequence). The J segment lost 0 bases and the V segment lost 5 bases, leaving 5 bases of the junction unmatched. Written as DNA, the CDR3 is TGTGCCAGCAGCCAATGGACAGGGTCTAACTATGGCTACACCTTC. This translates into CASSQWTGSNYGYTF.

The chain employs TRBV6-5 and TRBJ2-7, with D perhaps being TRBD1 or TRBD2 (5 bases each). The CDR3 spans 15 residues. Trimming cost V 0 bases and J 3 bases, with 12 bases left between them. Per the germline V gene, CDR1 is MNHEY and CDR2 is SVGAGI. CDR3 nucleotides: TGTGCCAGCAGTTACTCTCCAGGGAGAGTCTACGAGCAGTACTTC. Amino acids: CASSYSPGRVYEQYF.

This clonotype was observed a handful of times. The chain has TRBV7-9 and TRBJ1-1, with TRBD1 as a possible D gene (6 bases). The CDR3 runs 14 residues. The V gene lost 4 bases and the J gene lost 0 bases, with 9 bases spanning the gap. Germline-derived CDR1 and CDR2 are SEHNR and FQNEAQ (reference sequence). The CDR3 DNA sequence: TGTGCCAGCAGCTCAGACAGGCTGAACACTGAAGCTTTCTTT. As protein: CASSSDRLNTEAFF.

This clonotype was counted a few times. Compared with germline, one end of the junction differs, possibly owing to a read error. V usage is TRBV19 and J usage is TRBJ1-1, with no clear D. The CDR3 sequence is 12 residues long. The germline CDR1 and CDR2 sequences are LNHDA and SQIVND (reference sequence). The CDR3 nucleotides are TGTGCCAGTAGTAACTACCGAAGGGAAGTTTTCTTT. It translates to CASSNYRREVFF.

The table lists this clonotype with a few counts. The chain carries TRBV9 and TRBJ1-2; 11 bases are a match to TRBD1. V shed 3 bases, J shed 4 bases, and the junction held 2 bases outside the gene matches. The CDR3 is 14 amino acids. Looked up from germline, CDR1 is SGDLS and CDR2 is YYNGEE. CDR3 protein: CASSDGTGGYGYTF. DNA of the CDR3: TGTGCCAGCAGCGACGGGACAGGGGGCTATGGCTACACCTTC.